One and the same sample provided the 16 T cell receptor beta chains below, sequenced in a study of T cell responses to AZD1222 COVID-19 vaccine. Clones were read by immunoSEQ multiplex PCR, and TCRdb kept only the in-frame ones, dropping some. The sample has fewer than 55,000 clones; approximately 86% are singletons. The starting material was peripheral blood, obtained on day 0 of AZD1222 vaccination. The receptors stem from an adult in good health.

The chain combines TRBV3-1 (or the pseudogene TRBV3-2) with TRBJ2-4, with 9 bases that match TRBD2. Germline CDR1 is LGHDT and CDR2 is YNNKEL (reference sequence). Trimming cost V 4 bases and J 0 bases; bases outside gene matches: 10. The CDR3 totals 18 residues. The CDR3 is CASSPGETSGKAKNIQYF. In DNA, the CDR3 is TGTGCCAGCAGCCCAGGGGAGACTAGCGGAAAAGCCAAAAACATTCAGTACTTC.

The chain employs TRBV2 and TRBJ1-5; 9 bases fit TRBD1. V was pared by 6 bases and J by 5 bases, with 8 bases of the junction left unmatched. CDR3 length: 15 amino acids. In germline, CDR1 is SNHLY, CDR2 FYNNEI. CDR3 sequence (DNA): TGTGCCAGCAGAGACTCGACAGGGGGAGATCAGCCCCAGCATTTT. Its translation is CASRDSTGGDQPQHF.

The V and J genes are TRBV3-1 (or the pseudogene TRBV3-2) and TRBJ2-1; D may be TRBD2 (5 bases). This CDR3 contains 18 residues. The germline V gene encodes CDR1 LGHDT and CDR2 YNNKEL (reference sequence). V was shortened by 1 base and J by 6 bases, with 22 bases between the two germline ends. The CDR3 is CASSQGTTRARSGNEQFF. The CDR3 DNA follows: TGTGCCAGCAGCCAAGGAACGACCCGGGCAAGGAGCGGCAATGAGCAGTTCTTC.

V usage is TRBV5-1 and J usage is TRBJ2-5; TRBD1 agrees at 9 bases. The CDR3 covers 14 residues. The V and J ends lost 0 bases and 5 bases, in that order; junction bases with no gene match: 2. CDR1 and CDR2 from the germline V gene are SGHRS and YFSETQ. Here the CDR3 reads CASSLGTGAETQYF. In DNA, the CDR3 is TGCGCCAGCAGCTTGGGGACAGGGGCTGAGACCCAGTACTTC.

The V and J genes are TRBV28 and TRBJ1-4, with D perhaps TRBD1 (5 bases). Germline CDR1 reads MDHEN; CDR2 reads SYDVKM. This CDR3 is 14 amino acids long. Between the trimmed V and J ends, which lost 5 bases and 8 bases, there was a span of 15 bases. The CDR3 bases are TGTGCCAGCAGTCCCGACAGTGGACGAGAAAAACTGTTTTTT. Amino acid sequence: CASSPDSGREKLFF.

The chain recombines TRBV12-3 or TRBV12-4 with TRBJ2-2; D remains ambiguous. The CDR3 is 13 residues long. V dropped 7 bases and J dropped 0 bases, with 6 bases sitting between them. CDR3 residues: CASTHPNTGELFF. The CDR3 nucleotides read TGTGCCAGCACCCACCCGAACACCGGGGAGCTGTTTTTT.

The V gene is TRBV30, the J gene TRBJ2-1, with 12 bases fitting TRBD2. CDR3 length: 16 residues. Germline V gene sequence: CDR1 GTSNPN, CDR2 SVGIG (reference sequence). V was clipped by 2 bases and J by 4 bases; unmatched bases: 6. DNA of the CDR3: TGTGCCTGGAGTCAGCCGACTAGCGGGAGTTACAATGAGCAGTTCTTC. It codes for CAWSQPTSGSYNEQFF.

The chain has TRBV28 and TRBJ1-5, with 7 bases lining up with TRBD1. This CDR3 comprises 15 residues. J was trimmed by 2 bases and V by 2 bases; bases with no gene match: 3. The V gene's germline CDR1 is MDHEN and CDR2 SYDVKM. The CDR3 nucleotides are TGTGCCAGCAGTTTAGGGACAGTTGGCAATCAGCCCCAGCATTTT. Its translation is CASSLGTVGNQPQHF.

The chain has TRBV9 and TRBJ1-1; 7 bases fit TRBD1. From germline, CDR1 is SGDLS and CDR2 YYNGEE. This CDR3 contains 14 residues. The V gene end was trimmed by 4 bases and the J gene end by 1 base; junction bases not matched to a gene: 4. CDR3 in DNA: TGTGCCAGCAGCCCTCGACAGGGGAACACTGAAGCTTTCTTT. This translates into CASSPRQGNTEAFF.

This clone has only one observation. The V call is TRBV2, the J call TRBJ1-4; tentative D call: TRBD1 (6 bases). Germline V CDR1 and CDR2: SNHLY, FYNNEI. The CDR3 covers 16 residues. The ends were cut back, 3 bases at V and 0 bases at J, with 11 bases in the middle. This chain's CDR3 is CASSDQGWATNEKLFF. For the CDR3, the DNA is TGTGCCAGCAGTGATCAGGGGTGGGCAACTAATGAAAAACTGTTTTTT.

The chain uses TRBV5-1 and TRBJ2-5; TRBD2 is a possible D gene (5 bases). Deletions cut 4 bases from V and 4 bases from J, with 20 bases between. The length of the CDR3 is 16 residues. Germline CDR1 is SGHRS and CDR2 is YFSETQ. The CDR3 nucleotides read TGCGCCAGCAGCCAGAGAGGGCTAGGGTCTGGAGAGACCCAGTACTTC. Amino acid sequence: CASSQRGLGSGETQYF.

J is TRBJ2-5 and V is TRBV19; D ambiguous. The CDR3 has 13 residues. Trimming left V 6 bases short and J 1 base short, with 9 bases between. Germline-derived CDR1 and CDR2 are LNHDA and SQIVND (reference sequence). The CDR3, as DNA: TGTGCCAGTAGGACCGGGCCCCAAGAGACCCAGTACTTC. It is translated as CASRTGPQETQYF.

The J gene is TRBJ2-7, the V gene TRBV19; TRBD2 aligns across 9 bases. CDR1 and CDR2 from the germline V gene are LNHDA and SQIVND (reference sequence). This CDR3 is 16 amino acids long. J lost 0 bases, V lost 6 bases, and 9 bases had no gene match. DNA for the CDR3: TGTGCCAGTAGCCACGGACTAGCGAAGAGCTCCTACGAGCAGTACTTC. It yields the protein CASSHGLAKSSYEQYF.

The V and J genes are TRBV7-6 and TRBJ2-7; D gene ambiguous. The CDR3 has 15 amino acids. Germline loops: CDR1 SGHVS, CDR2 FNYEAQ. Between the trimmed V and J ends, which lost 3 bases and 6 bases, there was a span of 18 bases. CDR3 sequence: CASSFAGPLGSEQYF. CDR3 sequence (DNA): TGTGCCAGCAGCTTTGCTGGGCCTTTGGGAAGCGAGCAGTACTTC.

This sequence joins TRBV7-2 and TRBJ1-5; a possible D gene is TRBD1 (6 bases). The CDR3 runs to 14 residues. Trimming took 5 bases from V and 7 from J, leaving 15 bases between them. The germline V gene encodes CDR1 SGHTA and CDR2 FQGNSA. The CDR3, as DNA: TGTGCCAGCAGCCCAGGAGGGGGAAGGCAGCCCCAGCATTTT. It translates to CASSPGGGRQPQHF.

The J gene is TRBJ1-4, the V gene TRBV6-6; D is unresolved. V dropped 2 bases and J dropped 7 bases, with 11 bases sitting between them. The CDR3 is made up of 14 amino acids. The germline V gene has CDR1 MNHNY and CDR2 SVGAGI (reference sequence). The CDR3 reads CASSYEGIGEKLFF. The CDR3 DNA follows: TGTGCCAGCAGTTACGAGGGAATCGGTGAAAAACTGTTTTTT.